This TCR beta chain comes out of a study of T cell responses to AZD1222 COVID-19 vaccine. V gave up 1 base and J gave up 4 bases; unmatched junction bases: 7. Germline V gene lookup returns CDR1 SEHNR and CDR2 FQNEAQ (reference sequence). This CDR3 has 15 residues. The study's findings and limits: Clonal diversity was possibly underestimated, and white British individuals and females predominated among donors.

TCRdb's copy holds only in-frame clones and misses some; the assay was immunoSEQ multiplex PCR. The profile covers over 120,000 clones, with approximately 86% appearing a single time and 5% to 6% taken by the ten largest. About this clone itself: Its antigen is unidentified.

V usage is TRBV7-9 and J usage is TRBJ2-7; 7 nucleotides line up with TRBD1. The sequence was obtained from an adult who received the AZD1222 COVID-19 vaccine. Sequencing was performed on peripheral blood, taken 28 days after the second AZD1222 dose. The CDR3 protein is CASSLGQGTFYEQYF. The DNA of the CDR3 is TGTGCCAGCAGCTTAGGACAGGGAACTTTTTACGAGCAGTACTTC.